The rows below give T cell receptor beta chains drawn from one sample of a study of blood T cell repertoires in COVID-19. The table came from immunoSEQ multiplex PCR; TCRdb's copy has only in-frame clones and leaves some out. This repertoire shows about 270,000 clones, nearly 90% found once; its top ten account for 1%. The material sequenced was PBMCs or T cells enriched from blood (not recorded which). The receptors shown here come from a woman younger than 45 who had recovered from COVID-19. Both conserved end residues are part of each CDR3. A D gene is named only where the DNA matches it firmly. The size of a clone is reported for some rows only, either as once, few or many, or as a class for expanded clones.

>15|NA|TRBJ1-6|NA|TRBV5-8
TGTGCCAGCAGCTTATCCCAATTGACAAATTCACCCCTCCACTTT
CASSLSQLTNSPLHF
>16|TRBD1|TRBJ1-2|NA|TRBV4-2
TGTGCCAGCAGCCAAGGACAGGGTGAAGATCACTATGGCTACACCTTC
CASSQGQGEDHYGYTF
>13|NA|TRBJ2-1|NA|TRBV5-1
TGCGCCAGCAGCTTGGCCGGGTCTAGGGAGCAGTTCTTC
CASSLAGSREQFF
>14|TRBD1|TRBJ1-6|few|TRBV27
TGTGCCAGCAGATGGGGACAGCGAAATTCACCCCTCCACTTT
CASRWGQRNSPLHF
>16|NA|TRBJ1-4|NA|TRBV23-1
TGCGCCAGCGCCCCCCGAAGGGGGAGTGTGGATGAAAAACTGTTTTTT
CASAPRRGSVDEKLFF
>15|TRBD1|TRBJ1-4|NA|TRBV19
TGTGCCAGTAGTATAGCGGGACAGGGAGGTGAAAAACTGTTTTTT
CASSIAGQGGEKLFF
>14|TRBD1|TRBJ1-5|once|TRBV7-2
TGTGCCAGCAGCAAATGGGACAGGGGCCAGCCCCAGCATTTT
CASSKWDRGQPQHF
>13|TRBD2|TRBJ2-5|NA|TRBV3-1/TRBV3-2
TGTGCCAGCAGCCAGGGCGGGGGTAGGACCCAGTACTTC
CASSQGGGRTQYF
>16|TRBD2|TRBJ2-3|once|TRBV9
TGTGCCAGCAGCGTTCTGATACGGGGGGGCCCAGATACGCAGTATTTT
CASSVLIRGGPDTQYF
>12|NA|TRBJ2-1|NA|TRBV2
TGTGCCGGGCGGGATTCAAACAATGAGCAGTTCTTC
CAGRDSNNEQFF
>14|NA|TRBJ2-2|NA|TRBV9
TGTGCCAGCAGCGTCGTACAAGGGAGCGGGGAGCTGTTTTTT
CASSVVQGSGELFF
>16|TRBD2|TRBJ2-4|NA|TRBV5-1
TGCGCCAGCAGCCCTTTGGAGCGGGAGAGGGAAAACATTCAGTACTTC
CASSPLERERENIQYF
>14|NA|TRBJ2-1|NA|TRBV9
TGTGCCAGCAGACGATCCGAGCTGTACAATGAGCAGTTCTTC
CASRRSELYNEQFF
>16|NA|TRBJ2-3|few|TRBV10-3
TGTGCCATCGCCGATGGGACACGTGCTAGCACAGATACGCAGTATTTT
CAIADGTRASTDTQYF
>14|TRBD2|TRBJ2-5|once|TRBV18
TGTGCCAGCTCACGAACTAGCGGCCAAGAGACCCAGTACTTC
CASSRTSGQETQYF
>13|NA|TRBJ1-1|NA|TRBV7-9
TGTGCCAGCAGAAAGGCGGAGGGAACTGAAGCTTTCTTT
CASRKAEGTEAFF
>14|TRBD1|TRBJ1-2|few|TRBV7-2
TGTGCCAGCAGCTTAGACCAGGGGGGCTATGGCTACACCTTC
CASSLDQGGYGYTF
>12|NA|TRBJ2-7|NA|TRBV5-4
TGTGCCAGCAGCCCCCGTGAGGTCGAGCAGTACTTC
CASSPREVEQYF
>15|NA|TRBJ1-2|NA|TRBV5-4
TGTGCCAGCAGCCAAGGTGCGGGGGACGTTTATGGCTACACCTTC
CASSQGAGDVYGYTF
>13|TRBD2|TRBJ2-5|NA|TRBV2
TGTGCCAGCGGTGGCGGGAGGAAAGAGACCCAGTACTTC
CASGGGRKETQYF
>15|NA|TRBJ1-5|NA|TRBV4-3
TGCGCCAGCAGCCAAGAGGAGTCGGTCAATCAGCCCCAGCATTTT
CASSQEESVNQPQHF
>17|TRBD1|TRBJ2-4|once|TRBV9
TGTGCCAGCAGCGACTCCCTGGACAGGCTAGCCAAAAACATTCAGTACTTC
CASSDSLDRLAKNIQYF
>12|NA|TRBJ2-7|NA|TRBV29-1
TGCAGCGTTGAGACAGGCCCCTACGAGCAGTACTTC
CSVETGPYEQYF
>18|TRBD2|TRBJ2-1|once|TRBV28
TGTGCCAGCAGTTTTATGGGTCTAGCGGGCCTCTTATCCAATGAGCAGTTCTTC
CASSFMGLAGLLSNEQFF
>14|NA|TRBJ2-5|NA|TRBV28
TGTGCCAGCAGTTTATGGACTAACCAAGAGACCCAGTACTTC
CASSLWTNQETQYF
>16|TRBD2|TRBJ2-1|NA|TRBV9
TGTGCCAGCAGCCACCGAGCGGGAGGTTCCTACAATGAGCAGTTCTTC
CASSHRAGGSYNEQFF
>20|NA|TRBJ2-6|NA|TRBV5-1
TGCGCCAGCAGAAGCGGTTCTGACGGGAGAATAAGCTCTGGGGCCAACGTCCTGACTTTC
CASRSGSDGRISSGANVLTF
>12|NA|TRBJ2-3|NA|TRBV6-2/TRBV6-3
TGTGCCAGCAGCGCAATTAGAGATACGCAGTATTTT
CASSAIRDTQYF
>19|NA|TRBJ2-1|NA|TRBV21-1
TGTGCCAGCAGCACAAAGTCCGGCCTAGCGGGGGGACCTCTCAATGAGCAGTTCTTC
CASSTKSGLAGGPLNEQFF
>15|NA|TRBJ2-3|NA|TRBV5-1
TGCGCCAGCAGCTTGGATCGGGGGTGGTCAGATACGCAGTATTTT
CASSLDRGWSDTQYF
>15|NA|TRBJ2-1|NA|TRBV27
TGTGCCAGCAGCTACAGGATTTCGCCCTACAATGAGCAGTTCTTC
CASSYRISPYNEQFF
>14|NA|TRBJ2-5|NA|TRBV30
TGTGCCTGGAGTCTTATGTCGGGTGTCGAGACCCAGTACTTC
CAWSLMSGVETQYF
>14|TRBD1|TRBJ2-7|NA|TRBV3-1/TRBV3-2
TGTGCCAGCAGCCTCCTGTCCCGGGACAGGTTTCGGTACTTC
CASSLLSRDRFRYF
>16|TRBD1|TRBJ1-1|once|TRBV7-9
TGTGCCAGCAGTCCTCGACAGGGACGCATGAACACTGAAGCTTTCTTT
CASSPRQGRMNTEAFF
>14|NA|TRBJ2-7|NA|TRBV7-6
TGTGCCAGCAGCTTAGACCACAGTTCCTACGAGCAGTACTTC
CASSLDHSSYEQYF
>14|NA|TRBJ1-1|NA|TRBV7-3
TGTGCCAGCAGCTTGAGGGCAGCGAACACTGAAGCTTTCTTT
CASSLRAANTEAFF
>15|NA|TRBJ1-5|NA|TRBV28
TGTGCCAGCAGTCCACTGGGGCTGCTGCATCAGCCCCAGCATTTT
CASSPLGLLHQPQHF
>13|TRBD1|TRBJ1-3|once|TRBV19
TGTGCCAGTAACAGGGGAGATGGAAACACCATATATTTT
CASNRGDGNTIYF
>17|TRBD1|TRBJ1-1|NA|TRBV2
TGTGCCAGCAGTGACCCCCGGGACAGGGAAGGAATGGCTGAAGCTTTCTTT
CASSDPRDREGMAEAFF
>13|NA|TRBJ2-5|NA|TRBV6-2/TRBV6-3
TGTGCCAGCAGTTTGGGGGGTGCGGAGACCCAGTACTTC
CASSLGGAETQYF
>14|NA|TRBJ1-3|NA|TRBV7-2
TGTGCCAGCAGCTACAGGGAATCTGGAAACACCATATATTTT
CASSYRESGNTIYF
>13|NA|TRBJ2-3|few|TRBV3-1/TRBV3-2
TGTGCCAGCAGCCAAGCCCTCGGTGCTACGCAGTATTTT
CASSQALGATQYF
>17|TRBD2|TRBJ2-2|NA|TRBV19
TGTGCCAGTAGTACGTTAACTAGCGGGGCTACAGGCGGGGAGCTGTTTTTT
CASSTLTSGATGGELFF
>13|NA|TRBJ1-1|NA|TRBV28
TGTGCCAGCAGGCGCCAAGAGAACACTGAAGCTTTCTTT
CASRRQENTEAFF
>16|TRBD2|TRBJ2-5|once|TRBV6-2/TRBV6-3
TGTGCCAGCAGTGCTGGACCGACTAGCGGGTGGGAGACCCAGTACTTC
CASSAGPTSGWETQYF
>14|TRBD2|TRBJ2-3|NA|TRBV30
TGTGCCTGGTCGCTAGCGGGAGGCACAGATACGCAGTATTTT
CAWSLAGGTDTQYF
>13|NA|TRBJ2-7|NA|TRBV5-6
TGTGCCAGCAGCTTGGTTGCAGGGGACGAGCAGTACTTC
CASSLVAGDEQYF
>16|NA|TRBJ1-6|few|TRBV7-9
TGTGCGGTTATGCGGGGCGCTTCCGTTGATAATTCACCCCTCCACTTT
CAVMRGASVDNSPLHF
>13|TRBD1|TRBJ2-4|NA|TRBV7-3
TGTGCCAGCAGCTTAGGACAGGGTACCATTCAGTACTTC
CASSLGQGTIQYF
>16|NA|TRBJ2-3|few|TRBV5-1
TGCGCCAGCAGCTTAAGTGGGGGGGCGTTCCCAGATACGCAGTATTTT
CASSLSGGAFPDTQYF
>13|TRBD1|TRBJ1-1|NA|TRBV24-1
TGTGCCACCAGAGACAGGGCGAACACTGAAGCTTTCTTT
CATRDRANTEAFF
>14|NA|TRBJ2-7|NA|TRBV9
TGTGCCAGCAGCGAAAGGGGGGGCTGGTACGAGCAGTACTTC
CASSERGGWYEQYF
>16|TRBD2|TRBJ2-5|once|TRBV13
TGTGCCAGCAGCGCCCGACTAGCGGGACACCAAGAGACCCAGTACTTC
CASSARLAGHQETQYF
>16|TRBD1|TRBJ1-5|NA|TRBV7-2
TGTGCCAGCAGCTTACCCACAGGGGGCCCCAATCAGCCCCAGCATTTT
CASSLPTGGPNQPQHF
>14|NA|TRBJ1-2|few|TRBV6-1
TGTGCCAGCAGTGAAAGGGGCGCGGGGTATGGCTACACCTTC
CASSERGAGYGYTF
>14|TRBD1|TRBJ1-1|NA|TRBV29-1
TGCAGCGTCAGACAGGGGGCATTGGACACTGAAGCTTTCTTT
CSVRQGALDTEAFF
>15|TRBD1|TRBJ1-2|NA|TRBV27
TGTGCCAGCAGTCCTGGACAGGGGAGGCGTCTTGGCTACACCTTC
CASSPGQGRRLGYTF